The rows below give T cell receptor beta chains drawn from one sample of a study of CD8+ T cells in alopecia areata. Using immunoSEQ multiplex PCR, the repertoire was profiled, and TCRdb retains in-frame clones only, with some absent. Of roughly 170,000 clones in the sample, 50% to 60% were seen once. Sequencing used CD4+ T cells sorted from blood, obtained at week 0. These receptors all stem from a human donor with alopecia areata. Both conserved end residues are part of each CDR3. The order of the fields is clone size, D gene, V gene, J gene, CDR3 DNA, CDR3 protein. The D gene is left open where the match is weak. The listing skips clone size in some rows; elsewhere it reads once, few, many or a size class.

>-|-|TRBV7-7|TRBJ2-1
TGTGCTAGCAGCCCGCGGGGCGGAACCTACAATGAGCAGTTCTTC
CASSPRGGTYNEQFF
>-|TRBD2|TRBV29-1|TRBJ2-3
TGCAGCGCCGAGCGGGGGGGAGATACGCAGTATTTT
CSAERGGDTQYF
>-|-|TRBV2|TRBJ2-3
TGTGCCAGCAGTGGGCTCAGGGGCGTAGATACGCAGTATTTT
CASSGLRGVDTQYF
>-|TRBD1|TRBV4-1|TRBJ1-1
TGCGCCAGTGGACAGGATCTGAACACTGAAGCTTTCTTT
CASGQDLNTEAFF
>few|-|TRBV7-2|TRBJ2-2
TGTGCCAGCAGCTCCACCGGGGAGCTGTTTTTT
CASSSTGELFF
>-|-|TRBV6-6|TRBJ2-7
TGTGCCAGCAGTTATGGACTCTCAAAGGGTAACTACGAGCAGTACTTC
CASSYGLSKGNYEQYF
>-|TRBD2|TRBV6-5|TRBJ2-5
TGTGCCAGCAGTCCCGGGACTAGCGTGTACTTC
CASSPGTSVYF
>-|-|TRBV5-1|TRBJ2-3
TGCGCCAGCAGCTCGGGCAGGGGAGATACGCAGTATTTT
CASSSGRGDTQYF
>-|TRBD1|TRBV29-1|TRBJ1-1
TGCAGCGTTGGGACAGGGAGCATTGGAGCTTTCTTT
CSVGTGSIGAFF
>few|-|TRBV29-1|TRBJ2-3
TGCAGCGTTGGACAGCTAAACACAGATACGCAGTATTTT
CSVGQLNTDTQYF
>-|-|TRBV30|TRBJ2-5
TGTGCCTGGAACAGATTGAATGGAGAGACCCAGTACTTC
CAWNRLNGETQYF
>-|-|TRBV7-2|TRBJ1-5
TGTGCCAGCAGCTTAGTCTATCAGCCCCAGCATTTT
CASSLVYQPQHF
>-|-|TRBV29-1|TRBJ2-1
TGCAGCGCCGACGCATGGGGGGAACGGCAGTTCTTC
CSADAWGERQFF
>-|-|TRBV7-8|TRBJ1-2
TGTGCCAGCAGCTTGAGAATTAACTATGGCTACACCTTC
CASSLRINYGYTF
>-|TRBD1|TRBV30|TRBJ2-7
TGTGCCTGGAGGCAGGGGACAGGGTATTCCTACGAGCAGTACTTC
CAWRQGTGYSYEQYF
>-|-|TRBV6-7|TRBJ2-7
TGTGCCAGCAGTTACTCCTGGGCGGCGTGGTACGAGCAGTACTTC
CASSYSWAAWYEQYF
>few|-|TRBV30|TRBJ1-1
TGTGCCAGAGATCGAATGAACACTGAAGCTTTCTTT
CARDRMNTEAFF
>-|-|TRBV29-1|TRBJ1-1
TGCAGCGTTTGGTCCGGGACGGAGGCTTTCTTT
CSVWSGTEAFF
>-|-|TRBV2|TRBJ1-3
TGTGCCAGCAGTGAAAGGGGAAACACCATATATTTT
CASSERGNTIYF
>few|-|TRBV2|TRBJ1-2
TGTGCCAGCAGGGGGGCGGATTATGGCTACACCTTC
CASRGADYGYTF
>-|-|TRBV7-2|TRBJ1-1
TGTGCCAGCAGCTCCGAGGGGCGGGGAGCTTTCTTT
CASSSEGRGAFF
>few|TRBD1|TRBV27|TRBJ1-1
TGTGCCAGCAGTTCTACCTTTAAGACCGACAGGGCCACTGAAGCTTTCTTT
CASSSTFKTDRATEAFF
>-|TRBD2|TRBV5-1|TRBJ2-3
TGCGCCAGCAGCTTGGCACTAGCGGGTGATACGCAGTATTTT
CASSLALAGDTQYF
>few|TRBD1|TRBV19|TRBJ2-2
TGTGCCAGTCGCGACCTCGGACAGGGTCTCACCGGGGAGCTGTTTTTT
CASRDLGQGLTGELFF
>-|TRBD2|TRBV5-1|TRBJ2-1
TGCGCCAGCAGCTTGAAAAGGGAGGGCAATGAGCAGTTCTTC
CASSLKREGNEQFF
>-|TRBD1|TRBV7-9|TRBJ1-1
TGTGCCAGCAGCCTCCTGGGGCAGGGGGACACTGAAGCTTTCTTT
CASSLLGQGDTEAFF
>-|-|TRBV30|TRBJ1-5
TGTGCCTGGAGTGTTTCGGGGAATCAGCCCCAGCATTTT
CAWSVSGNQPQHF
>-|TRBD1|TRBV7-6|TRBJ2-2
TGTGCCAGCAGCTTTTCCGGGACAGGGCGACCCGCCGGGGAGCTGTTTTTT
CASSFSGTGRPAGELFF
>-|-|TRBV2|TRBJ1-2
TGTGCCAGCAGTGAACAGGGCCGTGGCTACACCTTC
CASSEQGRGYTF
>-|-|TRBV4-2|TRBJ2-7
TGTGCCAGCAGCCAAGAGGGTCCCTACGAGCAGTACTTC
CASSQEGPYEQYF
>-|-|TRBV5-1|TRBJ2-6
TGCGCCAGCAGCGTGGATGGGGCCAACGTCCTGACTTTC
CASSVDGANVLTF
>few|-|TRBV10-3|TRBJ2-6
TGTGCCATCAGCCCAGGGGAAGGGGCCAACGTCCTGACTTTC
CAISPGEGANVLTF
>-|-|TRBV23-1|TRBJ2-1
TGCGCCAGCAGTCGAGGCAGCTCCTACAATGAGCAGTTCTTC
CASSRGSSYNEQFF
>-|TRBD1|TRBV29-1|TRBJ2-7
TGCAGCGTTGAAGATAGGACAGGTTCCGACGAGCAGTACTTC
CSVEDRTGSDEQYF
>-|-|TRBV18|TRBJ1-2
TGTGCCAGCTCACCACCGGGGACAATAGGGAACTATGGCTACACCTTC
CASSPPGTIGNYGYTF
>once|TRBD1|TRBV29-1|TRBJ1-4
TGCAGCGTCCGAGCGGACAGGGACAGCCAAACTAATGAAAAACTGTTTTTT
CSVRADRDSQTNEKLFF
>few|-|TRBV29-1|TRBJ2-4
TGCAGCTTAAAACAGGGTAACATTCAGTACTTC
CSLKQGNIQYF
>-|-|TRBV6-5|TRBJ2-2
TGTGCCAGCAGTTACCCAGGGGTCACCGGGGAGCTGTTTTTT
CASSYPGVTGELFF
>-|-|TRBV29-1|TRBJ2-1
TGCAGCGTATCCGGGGGAGATGAGCAGTTCTTC
CSVSGGDEQFF
>-|-|TRBV30|TRBJ1-1
TGTGCCTGGAGTAATAATGGCTGGAACACTGAAGCTTTCTTT
CAWSNNGWNTEAFF